The 11 T cell receptor beta chains given below trace back to one sample, sequenced in a study of neoadjuvant nivolumab and ipilimumab in lung cancer. This table comes from immunoSEQ multiplex PCR, and its TCRdb copy is limited to in-frame clones, with some not included. Among about 26,000 clones listed, around 83% were seen once. The material sequenced was tumor tissue, taken after neoadjuvant nivolumab, alone or with ipilimumab, at or shortly before surgery. These receptors originate from an adult with non-small cell lung cancer.

This sequence joins TRBV20-1 and TRBJ2-1, with D perhaps given as TRBD1 or TRBD2 (5 bases each). Per germline, CDR1 DFQATT and CDR2 SNEGSKA (reference sequence). V dropped 6 bases and J dropped 8 bases, with 11 bases sitting between them. There are 11 residues in the CDR3. The CDR3, as DNA: TGCAGTGCGGGACCGTTGGATGAGCAGTTCTTC. It codes for CSAGPLDEQFF.

The chain is built from TRBV30 and TRBJ1-2, with D uncertain. The CDR3 spans 13 residues. Germline V gives CDR1 GTSNPN, CDR2 SVGIG (reference sequence). Trimming stripped 2 bases from V and 7 bases from J, with 14 bases between. The CDR3 bases are TGTGCCTGGAGTTTAGAAAGGGCTGGTGGCTACACCTTC. Its protein is CAWSLERAGGYTF.

As DNA, the CDR3 is TGTGCCAGCACCAATTGGGGAGACAATGAGCAGTTCTTC. Translation: CASTNWGDNEQFF. This chain links TRBV6-1 with TRBJ2-1; D possibly corresponds to TRBD2 (5 bases). Germline V gene data show CDR1 as MNHNS and CDR2 as SASEGT. CDR3 length equals 13 residues. V was pared by 7 bases and J by 5 bases, with 12 bases between.

The rearrangement uses TRBV6-5 and TRBJ2-3; no definite D call. The CDR3 extends over 13 amino acids. V was trimmed by 3 bases and J by 6 bases, leaving 10 bases between them. The germline CDR1 and CDR2 sequences are MNHEY and SVGAGI. The CDR3 nucleotides are TGTGCCAGCAGTTATACCCTCTCGGATACGCAGTATTTT. Protein sequence: CASSYTLSDTQYF.

This clone was seen a few times. The chain couples TRBV5-1 to TRBJ1-1; the match to TRBD1 covers 9 bases. Germline CDR1 SGHRS, CDR2 YFSETQ. The CDR3 is 15 amino acids. V lost 0 bases, J lost 3 bases, and 3 bases stayed unmatched. The CDR3 spells CASSLVRDRDTEAFF. The CDR3 region has the DNA TGCGCCAGCAGCTTGGTAAGGGACAGGGACACTGAAGCTTTCTTT.

There are a few counts of this clone. This chain links TRBV9 with TRBJ2-4, with 8 bases that match TRBD1. Trimming took 3 bases from V and 0 from J; bases not matched to a gene: 8. The CDR3 covers 17 residues. The V gene's germline CDR1 is SGDLS and CDR2 YYNGEE. This chain's CDR3 is CASSAYSTGAAKNIQYF. The CDR3 DNA sequence: TGTGCCAGCAGCGCCTACTCGACAGGGGCAGCCAAAAACATTCAGTACTTC.

The rearrangement uses TRBV30 and TRBJ2-6; TRBD1 matches 10 bases. CDR1 and CDR2 (germline): GTSNPN, SVGIG (reference sequence). The CDR3 is made up of 16 amino acids. V dropped 7 bases and J dropped 1; count of bases not matched to a gene: 7. The CDR3 region has the DNA TGTGCCTTGATCGGGACAGGGGATTCTGGGGCCAACGTCCTGACTTTC. It translates to CALIGTGDSGANVLTF.

The chain has TRBV29-1 and TRBJ1-4; D possibly corresponds to TRBD1 (5 bases). Between the trimmed V and J ends, which lost 6 bases and 7 bases, there was a span of 12 bases. CDR1 and CDR2 from the germline V gene are SQVTM and ANQGSEA. The CDR3 consists of 12 residues. Here the CDR3 reads CSVPGPAEKLFF. The CDR3 region has the DNA TGCAGCGTACCGGGACCAGCTGAAAAACTGTTTTTT.

The chain joins TRBV7-8 to TRBJ2-7, with 9 bases lining up with TRBD2. CDR3 length: 18 residues. Germline-derived CDR1 and CDR2 are SGHVS and FQNEAQ. V trimming: 1 base; J trimming: 2 bases; junction bases outside the gene matches: 12. The CDR3 sequence: CASSLGLAAINPAYEQYF. The CDR3 DNA reads as TGTGCCAGCAGCTTAGGACTAGCGGCTATCAACCCCGCCTACGAGCAGTACTTC.

This sequence joins TRBV11-3 and TRBJ2-7, with D possibly being TRBD1 (6 bases). The CDR3 sequence is 14 residues long. V gave up 5 bases and J gave up 0 bases, with 11 bases separating them. CDR1 SGHNT and CDR2 YENEEA come from the germline V gene. This CDR3 is CASSEGHSSYEQYF. The CDR3 DNA follows: TGTGCCAGCAGCGAGGGACATAGCTCCTACGAGCAGTACTTC.

The chain couples TRBV5-4 to TRBJ1-2; D may be TRBD1 (5 bases). V dropped 4 bases and J dropped 8 bases, with 24 bases sitting between them. CDR3 length: 16 amino acids. CDR1 SGHNT and CDR2 YYREEE come from the germline V gene (reference sequence). The CDR3 DNA follows: TGTGCCAGCAGCCCCTCCGCCGGCCTCAGGGAGGAGGGCTACACCTTC. As protein: CASSPSAGLREEGYTF.